What follows are 25 T cell receptor beta chains derived from one specimen sequenced in a study of CD8+ T cells in alopecia areata (dated by TCRdb to 2017 to 2018). Libraries were made using the immunoSEQ multiplex PCR assay. To provide template for TCR sequencing, every sample had RNA extracted and reverse transcribed into cDNA. This is the immuneACCESS table as TCRdb keeps it, with only in-frame sequences that have V and J called. A part of the clones is gone; compared with another copy, unresolved V genes explain less than half, and the rest is unexplained. Counted in this sample were about 150,000 clones; approximately 45% of them appeared once. The top ten clonotypes cover more than 6.5% of the sample. Source material: CD4+ T cells sorted from blood. These receptors came from a human donor with alopecia areata.

The chain has TRBV2 and TRBJ2-5; no firm D call. The germline CDR1 and CDR2 sequences are SNHLY and FYNNEI. The germline V and J ends were trimmed by 10 bases and 8 bases, with 14 bases remaining between them. The CDR3 is 11 residues long. In nucleotides, the CDR3 is TGTGCCACCACCCTAAGAGACACCCAGTACTTC. Protein product: CATTLRDTQYF.

The DNA of the CDR3 is TGCGCCAGCAGCTTGGAATTACGCCCCGGCACAGATACGCAGTATTTT. This codes for CASSLELRPGTDTQYF. The chain joins TRBV5-1 to TRBJ2-3, with D uncertain. CDR1 is SGHRS and CDR2 is YFSETQ in the germline V gene. The CDR3 is 16 residues long. The V and J ends lost 0 bases and 1 base respectively, with 12 bases between them.

This clone has a single count. The chain recombines TRBV29-1 with TRBJ2-6, with D hard to call. Per the germline V gene, CDR1 is SQVTM and CDR2 is ANQGSEA. V dropped 5 bases and J dropped 4 bases, with 12 bases sitting between them. This CDR3 has 14 amino acids. CDR3 residues: CSVNLGSGANVLTF. The CDR3 bases are TGCAGCGTTAATCTGGGCTCGGGGGCCAACGTCCTGACTTTC.

In the case of this clone: This same CDR3 is encoded by further DNA sequences in the sample. The gene calls are TRBV28 and TRBJ1-2; D possibly corresponds to TRBD1 (6 bases). The CDR3 extends over 13 amino acids. Germline values: CDR1 MDHEN, CDR2 SYDVKM. With 6 bases removed from V and 4 bases from J, the gap between germline ends came to 12 bases. The CDR3 nucleotides are TGTGCCAGCAGCTCCGGACAGTCCTATGGCTACACCTTC. Amino acid sequence: CASSSGQSYGYTF.

The chain joins TRBV30 to TRBJ2-7, with no clear D. CDR3 length: 11 amino acids. Per the germline V gene, CDR1 is GTSNPN and CDR2 is SVGIG (reference sequence). Deletions cut 2 bases from V and 7 bases from J, with 9 bases between. The CDR3 DNA sequence: TGTGCCTGGAGTCCCCTCGGGGAGCAGTACTTC. This translates into CAWSPLGEQYF.

This chain links TRBV6-5 with TRBJ2-7, with D perhaps matching TRBD1 or TRBD2 (6 bases each). Germline loops: CDR1 MNHEY, CDR2 SVGAGI. The germline V and J ends were trimmed by 0 bases and 6 bases, with 12 bases remaining between them. The CDR3 has 14 amino acids. CDR3 sequence reads: CASSYSMGGGEQYF. The CDR3 DNA is TGTGCCAGCAGTTACTCGATGGGGGGCGGCGAGCAGTACTTC.

V is TRBV5-1 and J is TRBJ2-1; 7 nucleotides match TRBD2. In germline, CDR1 is SGHRS, CDR2 YFSETQ. This CDR3 region has 15 residues. The junction had 3 bases not matched to a gene; V was cut back by 0 bases and J by 3 bases. The CDR3 region has the DNA TGCGCCAGCAGCTTGGGGGCTAGCGGCTACAATGAGCAGTTCTTC. The encoded protein is CASSLGASGYNEQFF. The whole variable domain, filled in from reference TRBV5-1 and TRBJ2-1, reads KAGVTQTPRYLIKTRGQQVTLSCSPISGHRSVSWYQQTPGQGLQFLFEYFSETQRNKGNFPGRFSGRQFSNSRSEMNVSTLELGDSALYLCASSLGASGYNEQFFGPGTRLTVL.

In this sample, this clone turned up a few times. The rearrangement joins TRBV29-1 to TRBJ2-3; maybe TRBD2 (5 bases). The CDR3 covers 11 residues. CDR1 and CDR2 (germline): SQVTM, ANQGSEA. V gave up 7 bases and J gave up 6 bases, with 11 bases separating them. DNA of the CDR3: TGCAGCGGGACGGGCGGGGATACGCAGTATTTT. Residues: CSGTGGDTQYF.

This chain links TRBV6-1 with TRBJ1-2; maybe TRBD1 (6 bases). From germline, CDR1 is MNHNS and CDR2 SASEGT. The CDR3 length is 14 residues. Deletions cut 4 bases from V and 8 bases from J, with 17 bases between. The CDR3 DNA reads TGTGCCAGCAGTGGCGGGACACCGATATACGGCTACACCTTC. The encoded protein is CASSGGTPIYGYTF.

The V and J genes are TRBV2 and TRBJ2-3, with 7 bases aligning to TRBD2. V shed 6 bases, J shed 0 bases, and the junction held 9 bases outside the gene matches. The CDR3 is made up of 16 amino acids. CDR1 SNHLY and CDR2 FYNNEI come from the germline V gene. CDR3 coding DNA: TGTGCCAGCAGGCGATTAGCGGGTGCTAGCACAGATACGCAGTATTTT. Encoded protein: CASRRLAGASTDTQYF.

This chain connects TRBV6-5 to TRBJ2-3, with D unresolved. This CDR3 has 14 residues. The germline V gene has CDR1 MNHEY and CDR2 SVGAGI. Trimming removed 0 bases at V and 4 bases at J, with 8 bases between. CDR3 region: CASSYSKPADTQYF. The CDR3 region has the DNA TGTGCCAGCAGTTACTCGAAACCAGCAGATACGCAGTATTTT.

Turning to this clone: The junction shows a germline mismatch at one end, possibly a read error. V gene TRBV28 combines with J gene TRBJ2-1; 11 nucleotides line up with TRBD2. The CDR3 extends over 15 amino acids. Germline CDR1 MDHEN, CDR2 SYDVKM. The DNA for the CDR3 is TGTGCCAGCAATTTAGCGGGAGGGCCCTACAATGAGCAGTTCTTC. Translation gives CASNLAGGPYNEQFF. The full variable domain, its missing parts supplied by reference TRBV28 and TRBJ2-1, is DVKVTQSSRYLVKRTGEKVFLECVQDMDHENMFWYRQDPGLGLRLIYFSYDVKMKEKGDIPEGYSVSREKKERFSLILESASTNQTSMYLCASNLAGGPYNEQFFGPGTRLTVL.

The V call is TRBV6-5, the J call TRBJ2-7; D is unresolved. The ends were cut back, 8 bases at V and 1 base at J, with 18 bases in the middle. Germline lookup yields CDR1 MNHEY and CDR2 SVGAGI. CDR3 length: 15 residues. The CDR3 region has the DNA TGTGCCAGCCGAGGCATAAGTGGACGGTCCTACGAGCAGTACTTC. It specifies CASRGISGRSYEQYF.

CDR3 residues: CASSSRGLAAGELFF. DNA of the CDR3: TGCGCCAGCAGCTCCCGGGGACTAGCGGCCGGGGAGCTGTTTTTT. The chain combines TRBV5-1 with TRBJ2-2; 11 nucleotides line up with TRBD2. Losses at the gene ends were 3 bases for V and 6 bases for J; bases not matched to a gene: 4. The length of the CDR3 is 15 residues. CDR1 and CDR2 (germline): SGHRS, YFSETQ.

CDR3 DNA sequence: TGTGCCTGGAGCGCCACAGGGGATACGCAGTATTTT. This codes for CAWSATGDTQYF. The rearrangement uses TRBV30 and TRBJ2-3, with a possible D match to TRBD1 (6 bases). The CDR3 extends over 12 amino acids. Germline CDR1 reads GTSNPN; CDR2 reads SVGIG (reference sequence). Trimming shortened V by 3 bases and J by 6 bases, and 10 bases separated the two germline ends.

V is TRBV27 and J is TRBJ1-5; D remains ambiguous. V dropped 5 bases and J dropped 0 bases, with 8 bases sitting between them. The germline V gene encodes CDR1 MNHEY and CDR2 SMNVEV (reference sequence). The CDR3 has 14 residues. The CDR3 bases are TGTGCCAGCAGTCTCCTTGGTAGCAATCAGCCCCAGCATTTT. Its translation: CASSLLGSNQPQHF.

This chain links TRBV6-1 with TRBJ2-5, with no clear D. The CDR3 sequence is 13 residues long. CDR1 MNHNS and CDR2 SASEGT come from the germline V gene. V was cut by 8 bases and J by 4 bases, with 14 bases left in between. The CDR3 protein is CASERAVRETQYF. The CDR3 DNA reads TGTGCCAGCGAAAGGGCAGTAAGAGAGACCCAGTACTTC.

The rearrangement joins TRBV28 to TRBJ2-6, with a weak D call TRBD2 (7 bases). V was pared by 3 bases and J by 3 bases, with 12 bases between. This CDR3 contains 16 residues. In germline, CDR1 is MDHEN, CDR2 SYDVKM. CDR3: CASSLWGGVGANVLTF. CDR3 nucleotides: TGTGCCAGCAGTTTGTGGGGGGGCGTTGGGGCCAACGTCCTGACTTTC.

The chain employs TRBV29-1 and TRBJ2-1; D remains ambiguous. Deletions cut 8 bases from V and 9 bases from J, with 14 bases between. The CDR3 extends over 11 amino acids. Germline V gives CDR1 SQVTM, CDR2 ANQGSEA. CDR3 protein: CSPRWAGEQFF. The DNA for the CDR3 is TGCAGCCCACGATGGGCTGGTGAGCAGTTCTTC.

This clone turned up a few times. The chain has TRBV6-5 and TRBJ2-2; D call uncertain. Germline CDR1 MNHEY, CDR2 SVGAGI. Trimming pared 3 bases from V and 6 bases from J, leaving 8 bases between. The CDR3 runs 13 residues. The CDR3: CASSYPQAGELFF. The CDR3 region has the DNA TGTGCCAGCAGTTATCCCCAGGCCGGGGAGCTGTTTTTT.

V and J are TRBV7-9 and TRBJ2-1; 10 bases agree with TRBD2. CDR1 SEHNR and CDR2 FQNEAQ come from the germline V gene (reference sequence). The trim removed 4 bases at V and 9 bases at J, leaving 9 bases unmatched. There are 15 residues in the CDR3. The CDR3 DNA reads as TGTGCCAGCAGCTCGCCAGCGGGAGGGCCCAGTGAGCAGTTCTTC. It yields the protein CASSSPAGGPSEQFF.

The CDR3 sequence is CSVEDRGRFGNEQFF. The CDR3 DNA follows: TGCAGCGTTGAAGACAGGGGGCGGTTCGGCAATGAGCAGTTCTTC. The chain has TRBV29-1 and TRBJ2-1; 8 nucleotides match TRBD1. The CDR3 has 15 amino acids. The V and J ends lost 0 bases and 6 bases, in that order; junction bases with no gene match: 7. Germline V gene lookup returns CDR1 SQVTM and CDR2 ANQGSEA.

This chain links TRBV7-2 with TRBJ2-7; D is possibly TRBD1 (5 bases). The CDR3 is 15 amino acids. V was cut by 1 base and J by 2 bases, with 12 bases left in between. The germline gives CDR1 SGHTA, CDR2 FQGNSA. CDR3 loop: CASSLEAGWAYEQYF. For the CDR3, the DNA is TGTGCCAGCAGCTTAGAGGCAGGGTGGGCCTACGAGCAGTACTTC.

This chain joins TRBV19 and TRBJ2-1, with a tentative D call TRBD1 (6 bases). The germline V gene has CDR1 LNHDA and CDR2 SQIVND (reference sequence). This CDR3 has 13 residues. Trimming pared 4 bases from V and 8 bases from J, leaving 12 bases between. The CDR3 loop reads CASSNRYRDEQFF. For the CDR3, the DNA is TGTGCCAGTAGTAACCGCTACAGGGATGAGCAGTTCTTC.

This clone was counted between two and nine times. The chain recombines TRBV29-1 with TRBJ2-6; no firm D call. Germline V gene sequence: CDR1 SQVTM, CDR2 ANQGSEA. Between the trimmed V and J ends, which lost 5 bases and 0 bases, there was a span of 8 bases. The CDR3 is 14 amino acids. CDR3: CSVKIGSGANVLTF. DNA of the CDR3: TGCAGCGTTAAGATCGGCTCTGGGGCCAACGTCCTGACTTTC.